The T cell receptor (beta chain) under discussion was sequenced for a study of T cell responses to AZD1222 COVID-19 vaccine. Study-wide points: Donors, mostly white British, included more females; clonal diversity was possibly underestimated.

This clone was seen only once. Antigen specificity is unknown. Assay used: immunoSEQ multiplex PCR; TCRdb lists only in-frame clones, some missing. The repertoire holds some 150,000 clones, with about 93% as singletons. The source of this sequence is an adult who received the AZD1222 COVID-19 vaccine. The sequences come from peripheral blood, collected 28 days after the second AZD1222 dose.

Here the CDR3 DNA reads TGTGCCAGCAGCTTCGACCAGGGTACTGAAGCTTTCTTT. Its protein is CASSFDQGTEAFF. The chain combines TRBV7-9 with TRBJ1-1, with D perhaps matching TRBD1 (5 bases). CDR1 SEHNR and CDR2 FQNEAQ come from the germline V gene (reference sequence). V was shortened by 3 bases and J by 5 bases, with 10 bases between the two germline ends. The CDR3 extends over 13 amino acids.